This TCR beta chain was recovered during a study of blood T cell repertoires in COVID-19. Between the trimmed V and J ends, which lost 8 bases and 1 base, there was a span of 8 bases. Germline CDR1 is MNHEY and CDR2 is SMNVEV (reference sequence). The CDR3 consists of 12 residues. Using immunoSEQ multiplex PCR, the repertoire was profiled, and TCRdb retains in-frame clones only, with some absent. The sample shows tens of thousands of clones, about 89% of them seen only once. The sample holds one count of this clone. This rearrangement joins TRBV27 to TRBJ1-2; D not resolved. The sequencing input was peripheral blood. The TCR sequence derives from a human donor in a cohort sampled during active COVID-19. The CDR3, as DNA: TGTGCCAGCCACTCCCTTAACTATGGCTACACCTTC. Protein product: CASHSLNYGYTF.